This T cell receptor (beta chain) stems from a study of T cells in Graves' hyperthyroidism and ophthalmopathy. Amplification yielded TCR beta CDR3 regions, with RNA transcripts as the source. HTBI primers drove first-round RT-PCR of the TCR CDR3. TCRdb re-called the multiplex PCR reads with MiXCR, one entry per CDR3 protein. In the table there are 400,000 to 600,000 distinct CDR3 sequences, roughly 16% of which are singletons. General study findings and limits: Blood shared most expanded thyroid clonotypes above 0.001. Median prediction lead before ophthalmopathy onset was 6.5 months with the model.

The CDR3 spans 16 residues. The germline gives CDR1 SGHRS, CDR2 YFSETQ. Trimming took 3 bases from V and 5 from J; bases not matched to a gene: 12. Many counts were recorded for this clonotype. The antigen remains undetermined. The origin of this receptor is a young woman with Graves' ophthalmopathy. This sequence joins TRBV5-1 and TRBJ2-5, with 8 bases fitting TRBD2. Input material: blood. CDR3 region: CASSSDGGRPGETQYF. CDR3 DNA: TGCGCCAGCAGCTCGGACGGCGGGAGGCCAGGGGAGACCCAGTACTTC.